The 11 T cell receptor beta chains below were found in one sample sequenced in a study of T cells in localized non-small cell lung cancer. Measured with immunoSEQ multiplex PCR; TCRdb has only the in-frame clones, and not every one. The table records some 24,000 clones, approximately 86% of them present only once. Sequences were derived from peripheral blood, sampled before any cancer treatment. The receptors stem from a male donor older than 55 with stage II squamous cell lung carcinoma.

This chain joins TRBV7-2 and TRBJ1-6; the D is unclear. Per germline, CDR1 SGHTA and CDR2 FQGNSA. V was pared by 2 bases and J by 2 bases, with 7 bases between. CDR3 length: 15 amino acids. The CDR3 coding sequence is TGTGCCAGCAGCTTAAGGGTACCCTATAATTCACCCCTCCACTTT. Translated: CASSLRVPYNSPLHF.

J is TRBJ2-2 and V is TRBV30, with D possibly being TRBD1 or TRBD2 (6 bases each). The CDR3 length is 15 residues. In germline, CDR1 is GTSNPN, CDR2 SVGIG (reference sequence). The ends were cut back, 0 bases at V and 4 bases at J, with 12 bases in the middle. CDR3 protein: CAWSVRGVSTGELFF. CDR3 coding DNA: TGTGCCTGGAGTGTAAGGGGGGTAAGCACCGGGGAGCTGTTTTTT.

This chain uses TRBV9 with TRBJ2-1; 7 nucleotides align to TRBD2. The V segment lost 7 bases and the J segment 10 bases; nucleotides outside the gene matches: 11. From germline, CDR1 is SGDLS and CDR2 YYNGEE. There are 13 residues in the CDR3. The CDR3 loop reads CASDPATGGEQFF. The CDR3 DNA follows: TGTGCCAGCGACCCAGCGACGGGAGGAGAGCAGTTCTTC.

The chain couples TRBV4-2 to TRBJ1-4; 8 positions agree with TRBD1. V lost 5 bases and J lost 8; bases outside the gene matches: 10. The CDR3 is made up of 15 amino acids. Germline V lookup: CDR1 LGHNA, CDR2 YNFKEQ. The CDR3 DNA reads TGTGCCAGCAGCAGCCGGACAGGGACTTTCGAAAAACTGTTTTTT. Translating it yields CASSSRTGTFEKLFF.

The rearrangement joins TRBV7-9 to TRBJ1-1; D uncertain. With 6 bases removed from V and 4 bases from J, the gap between germline ends came to 12 bases. The germline V gene has CDR1 SEHNR and CDR2 FQNEAQ (reference sequence). The CDR3 runs 13 residues. Here the CDR3 reads CASRPLVITEAFF. For the CDR3, the DNA is TGTGCCAGCAGACCTCTTGTGATCACTGAAGCTTTCTTT.

V is TRBV27 and J is TRBJ1-5, with D possibly TRBD1 on 5 matching bases. Trimming cost V 5 bases and J 6 bases, with 14 bases left between them. Germline V gives CDR1 MNHEY, CDR2 SMNVEV (reference sequence). This CDR3 spans 14 amino acids. CDR3 sequence reads: CASSPLMGVQPQHF. In DNA form, the CDR3 reads TGTGCCAGCAGTCCGCTGATGGGGGTTCAGCCCCAGCATTTT.

This clone was counted a single time. This rearrangement joins TRBV6-5 to TRBJ2-7; TRBD1 matches 7 bases. This CDR3 spans 14 amino acids. CDR1 and CDR2 from the germline V gene are MNHEY and SVGAGI. The V gene end was trimmed by 5 bases and the J gene end by 2 bases; junction bases not matched to a gene: 6. CDR3 sequence (DNA): TGTGCCAGCAGTACCGGAAGGGGGCCCTACGAGCAGTACTTC. Translating it yields CASSTGRGPYEQYF.

This chain connects TRBV7-2 to TRBJ1-2; 10 bases map to TRBD1. Germline assignment: CDR1 SGHTA and CDR2 FQGNSA. The CDR3 has 15 amino acids. The V segment lost 5 bases and the J segment 1 base; nucleotides outside the gene matches: 4. CDR3 amino acids: CASSPGTGVNYGYTF. The CDR3 DNA sequence: TGTGCCAGCAGCCCGGGGACAGGGGTTAACTATGGCTACACCTTC. Full variable domain (outside the CDR3, taken from reference TRBV7-2 and TRBJ1-2): GAGVSQSPSNKVTEKGKDVELRCDPISGHTALYWYRQSLGQGLEFLIYFQGNSAPDKSGLPSDRFSAERTGGSVSTLTIQRTQQEDSAVYLCASSPGTGVNYGYTFGSGTRLTVV.

The gene calls are TRBV9 and TRBJ2-7; D may be TRBD2 (6 bases). This CDR3 is 15 amino acids long. Germline V gives CDR1 SGDLS, CDR2 YYNGEE. The ends were cut back, 0 bases at V and 2 bases at J, with 12 bases in the middle. CDR3 in DNA: TGTGCCAGCAGCGTAGCTCCGGGAGTTACCTACGAGCAGTACTTC. Its translation is CASSVAPGVTYEQYF.

This chain joins TRBV6-5 and TRBJ2-7; 13 bases agree with TRBD2. The CDR3 sequence is 15 residues long. Trimming at V came to 6 bases and at J to 3 bases, leaving 5 bases not matched to a gene. From germline, CDR1 is MNHEY and CDR2 SVGAGI. The CDR3, as DNA: TGTGCCAGCAGCCCCGGGACTAGCGGGGTCTACGAGCAGTACTTC. The encoded protein is CASSPGTSGVYEQYF.

V and J are TRBV5-1 and TRBJ1-2; D is perhaps TRBD1 (5 bases). The CDR3 is made up of 15 amino acids. V dropped 0 bases and J dropped 8 bases, with 17 bases sitting between them. Germline lookup yields CDR1 SGHRS and CDR2 YFSETQ. CDR3 nucleotides: TGCGCCAGCAGCTTGGTCCCGGGGGTAGAATGGGGCTACACCTTC. Translated: CASSLVPGVEWGYTF.